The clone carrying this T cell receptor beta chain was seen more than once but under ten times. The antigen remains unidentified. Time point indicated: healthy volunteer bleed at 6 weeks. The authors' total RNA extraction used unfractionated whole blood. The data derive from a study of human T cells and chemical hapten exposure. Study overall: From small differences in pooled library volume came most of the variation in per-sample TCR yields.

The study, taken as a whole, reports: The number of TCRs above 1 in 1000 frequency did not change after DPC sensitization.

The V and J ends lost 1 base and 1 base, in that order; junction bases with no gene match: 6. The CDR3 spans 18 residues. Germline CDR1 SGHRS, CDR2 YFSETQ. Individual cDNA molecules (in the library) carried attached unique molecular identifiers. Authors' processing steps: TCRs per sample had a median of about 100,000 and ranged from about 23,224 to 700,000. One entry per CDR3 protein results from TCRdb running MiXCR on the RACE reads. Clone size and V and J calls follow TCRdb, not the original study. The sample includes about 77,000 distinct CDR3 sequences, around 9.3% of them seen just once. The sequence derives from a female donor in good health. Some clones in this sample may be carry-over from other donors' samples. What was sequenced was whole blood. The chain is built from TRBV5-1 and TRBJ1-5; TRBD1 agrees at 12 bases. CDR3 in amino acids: CASSLTPGQGASNQPQHF. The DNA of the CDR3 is TGCGCCAGCAGCTTGACCCCGGGACAGGGGGCCAGCAATCAGCCCCAGCATTTT.